This is a list of T cell receptor beta chains from one sample in a study of molecular identifiers for immune sequencing clone quantification. Each CDR3 protein gets one entry after TCRdb re-called the PCR reads with MiXCR. The sample consists of about 320,000 distinct CDR3 sequences, about a fifth of them appearing once. Sequencing was done on a sample of naive CD8+ T cells from blood, with Jurkat cell RNA spiked in. Receptor source: a human donor in good health. Some libraries in this study had Jurkat cell RNA spiked in. Both conserved end residues are part of each CDR3. A D gene is named only where the DNA matches it firmly. Clone sizes are given selectively: once, few, many, or a class where the clone is expanded.

v_call: TRBV7-9
d_call: .
clone_size: many
j_call: TRBJ2-1
cdr3_length: 18
cdr3_aa: CASSLSGIGHSSYNEQFF
cdr3_nt: TGTGCCAGCAGCTTGTCGGGGATAGGACATAGCTCCTACAATGAGCAGTTCTTC

v_call: TRBV6-2/TRBV6-3
d_call: .
clone_size: many
j_call: TRBJ1-1
cdr3_length: 14
cdr3_aa: CASSYPTGYTEAFF
cdr3_nt: TGTGCCAGCAGTTACCCGACAGGATACACTGAAGCTTTCTTT

v_call: TRBV7-9
d_call: TRBD1
clone_size: .
j_call: TRBJ2-1
cdr3_length: 17
cdr3_aa: CASSLQVPGQGANEQSF
cdr3_nt: TGTGCCAGCAGCTTACAGGTTCCGGGACAGGGGGCCAATGAGCAGTCCTTC

v_call: TRBV23-1
d_call: .
clone_size: many
j_call: TRBJ2-6
cdr3_length: 19
cdr3_aa: CASSQSSAQGSSGANVLTF
cdr3_nt: TGCGCCAGCAGTCAATCGTCGGCCCAGGGTTCGTCTGGGGCCAACGTCCTGACTTTC

v_call: TRBV24-1
d_call: .
clone_size: few
j_call: TRBJ2-7
cdr3_length: 14
cdr3_aa: CATSARGSSYEQYF
cdr3_nt: TGTGCCACCAGTGCTCGGGGGAGCTCCTACGAGCAGTACTTC

v_call: TRBV5-4
d_call: TRBD2
clone_size: many
j_call: TRBJ2-1
cdr3_length: 14
cdr3_aa: CASSLTSVDNEQFF
cdr3_nt: TGTGCCAGCAGCTTAACTAGCGTAGACAATGAGCAGTTCTTC

v_call: TRBV29-1
d_call: .
clone_size: .
j_call: TRBJ2-1
cdr3_length: 12
cdr3_aa: CSARTGYNEQFF
cdr3_nt: TGCAGCGCCAGAACAGGTTACAATGAGCAGTTCTTC

v_call: TRBV6-1
d_call: .
clone_size: many
j_call: TRBJ1-2
cdr3_length: 14
cdr3_aa: CASSTLGGANGYTF
cdr3_nt: TGTGCCAGCAGTACTTTAGGGGGGGCAAATGGCTACACCTTC

v_call: TRBV12-3/TRBV12-4
d_call: TRBD1
clone_size: many
j_call: TRBJ1-2
cdr3_length: 15
cdr3_aa: CASSLPGQGSYGYTF
cdr3_nt: TGTGCCAGCAGTCTGCCAGGACAGGGATCTTATGGCTACACCTTC

v_call: TRBV7-9
d_call: .
clone_size: many
j_call: TRBJ2-4
cdr3_length: 14
cdr3_aa: CASSPTPEADIQYF
cdr3_nt: TGTGCCAGCAGCCCAACGCCTGAAGCGGACATTCAGTACTTC

v_call: TRBV4-1
d_call: TRBD1
clone_size: many
j_call: TRBJ1-1
cdr3_length: 15
cdr3_aa: CASSPQGGSDTEAFF
cdr3_nt: TGCGCCAGCAGCCCGCAGGGGGGCTCTGACACTGAAGCTTTCTTT

v_call: TRBV20-1
d_call: TRBD1
clone_size: many
j_call: TRBJ2-7
cdr3_length: 15
cdr3_aa: CSARSGTGGPAEQYF
cdr3_nt: TGCAGTGCTAGATCGGGGACAGGGGGCCCCGCCGAGCAGTACTTC

v_call: TRBV28
d_call: .
clone_size: many
j_call: TRBJ2-7
cdr3_length: 15
cdr3_aa: CASSYRGAREYEQYF
cdr3_nt: TGTGCCAGCAGTTACCGGGGGGCTCGCGAGTACGAGCAGTACTTC

v_call: TRBV27
d_call: TRBD2
clone_size: many
j_call: TRBJ2-7
cdr3_length: 14
cdr3_aa: CASSPGLAYYEQYF
cdr3_nt: TGTGCCAGCAGTCCCGGACTAGCGTACTACGAGCAGTACTTC

v_call: TRBV27
d_call: .
clone_size: many
j_call: TRBJ2-7
cdr3_length: 14
cdr3_aa: CASSPQGYSYEQYF
cdr3_nt: TGTGCCAGCAGCCCCCAGGGGTACTCCTACGAGCAGTACTTC

v_call: TRBV5-4
d_call: .
clone_size: many
j_call: TRBJ2-6
cdr3_length: 16
cdr3_aa: CASSLDGIGGANVLTF
cdr3_nt: TGTGCCAGCAGCTTGGATGGGATTGGTGGGGCCAACGTCCTGACTTTC

v_call: TRBV9
d_call: .
clone_size: few
j_call: TRBJ2-1
cdr3_length: 16
cdr3_aa: CASSVADPGYDNEQFF
cdr3_nt: TGTGCCAGCAGCGTAGCTGACCCAGGGTACGACAATGAGCAGTTCTTC

v_call: TRBV4-3
d_call: .
clone_size: many
j_call: TRBJ2-6
cdr3_length: 17
cdr3_aa: CASSQEVRSSGANVLTF
cdr3_nt: TGCGCCAGCAGCCAAGAGGTGAGGTCCTCTGGGGCCAACGTCCTGACTTTC

v_call: TRBV4-1
d_call: .
clone_size: many
j_call: TRBJ2-5
cdr3_length: 10
cdr3_aa: CASSGGTQYF
cdr3_nt: TGCGCCAGCAGTGGAGGGACCCAGTACTTC

v_call: TRBV4-1
d_call: .
clone_size: many
j_call: TRBJ2-7
cdr3_length: 16
cdr3_aa: CASSQGTGQLSYEQYF
cdr3_nt: TGCGCCAGCAGCCAAGGAACCGGACAGCTCTCCTACGAGCAGTACTTC

v_call: TRBV9
d_call: .
clone_size: .
j_call: TRBJ1-5
cdr3_length: 15
cdr3_aa: CASSEYPGPNQPQHF
cdr3_nt: TGTGCCAGCAGCGAATATCCGGGCCCTAATCAGCCCCAGCATTTT

v_call: TRBV3-1
d_call: .
clone_size: many
j_call: TRBJ2-6
cdr3_length: 15
cdr3_aa: CASSQISSGANVLTF
cdr3_nt: TGTGCCAGCAGCCAGATTAGCTCTGGGGCCAACGTCCTGACTTTC

v_call: TRBV12-3/TRBV12-4
d_call: TRBD2
clone_size: many
j_call: TRBJ2-3
cdr3_length: 15
cdr3_aa: CASSPSGGSTDTQYF
cdr3_nt: TGTGCCAGCAGCCCTAGCGGGGGGAGCACAGATACGCAGTATTTT